This TCR beta chain emerged from a study of response to subunit inactivated influenza vaccine. This CDR3 is built from 15 residues. The germline V gene has CDR1 LNHDA and CDR2 SQIVND (reference sequence). The J segment lost 5 bases and the V segment lost 6 bases, leaving 9 bases of the junction unmatched. TCRdb redid the calling of the RT-PCR reads with MiXCR, one entry per CDR3 protein. The data show hundreds of thousands of distinct CDR3 sequences, around 14% seen once. This clonotype has only a few counts. The chain combines TRBV19 with TRBJ2-1; 8 bases align to TRBD2. The receptor was derived from a man aged 50 to 59 who received an inactivated influenza vaccine. The source material was PBMCs from blood, sampled less than 15 days before vaccination. The CDR3 nucleotides are TGTGCCAGTAGAAGCGGGAGTGAACTAAACAATGAGCAGTTCTTC. As protein: CASRSGSELNNEQFF.